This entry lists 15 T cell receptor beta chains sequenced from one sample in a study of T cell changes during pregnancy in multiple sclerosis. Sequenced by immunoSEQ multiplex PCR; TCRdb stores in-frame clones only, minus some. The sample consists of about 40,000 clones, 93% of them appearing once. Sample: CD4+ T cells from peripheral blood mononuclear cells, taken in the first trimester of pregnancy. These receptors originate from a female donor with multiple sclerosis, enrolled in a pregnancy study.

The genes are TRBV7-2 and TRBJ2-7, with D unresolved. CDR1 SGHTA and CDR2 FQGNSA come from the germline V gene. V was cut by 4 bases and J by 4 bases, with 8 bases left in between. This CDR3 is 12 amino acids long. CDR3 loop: CASSSTRYEQYF. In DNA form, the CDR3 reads TGTGCCAGCAGCTCGACACGTTACGAGCAGTACTTC.

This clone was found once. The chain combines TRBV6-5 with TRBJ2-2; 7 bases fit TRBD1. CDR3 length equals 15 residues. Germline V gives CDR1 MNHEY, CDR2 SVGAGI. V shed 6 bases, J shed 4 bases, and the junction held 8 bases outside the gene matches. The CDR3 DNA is TGTGCCAGCAGACCCCGAGGGGGCGGCACCGGGGAGCTGTTTTTT. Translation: CASRPRGGGTGELFF.

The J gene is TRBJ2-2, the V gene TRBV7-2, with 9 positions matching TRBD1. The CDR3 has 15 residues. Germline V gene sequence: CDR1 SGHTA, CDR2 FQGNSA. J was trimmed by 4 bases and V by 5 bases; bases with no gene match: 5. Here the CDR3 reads CASSIPTGGTGELFF. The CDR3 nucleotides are TGTGCCAGCAGCATACCGACAGGGGGCACCGGGGAGCTGTTTTTT.

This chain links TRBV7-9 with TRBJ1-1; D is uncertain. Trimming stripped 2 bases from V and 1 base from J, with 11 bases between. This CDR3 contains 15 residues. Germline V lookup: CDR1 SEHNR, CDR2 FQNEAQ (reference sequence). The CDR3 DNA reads TGTGCCAGCAGCTTATCGGGTGAGTGGAACACTGAAGCTTTCTTT. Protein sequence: CASSLSGEWNTEAFF.

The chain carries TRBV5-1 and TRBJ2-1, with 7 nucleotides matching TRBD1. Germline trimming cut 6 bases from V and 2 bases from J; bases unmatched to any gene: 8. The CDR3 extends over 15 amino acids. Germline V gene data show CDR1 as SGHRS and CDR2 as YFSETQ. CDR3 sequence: CASTPGTATYNEQFF. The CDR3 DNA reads TGCGCCAGCACACCCGGGACAGCTACCTACAATGAGCAGTTCTTC.

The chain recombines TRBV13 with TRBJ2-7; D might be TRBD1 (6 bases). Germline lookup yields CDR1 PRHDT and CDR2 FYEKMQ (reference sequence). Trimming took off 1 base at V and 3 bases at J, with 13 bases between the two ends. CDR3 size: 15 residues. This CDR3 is CASSLEQGPIYEQYF. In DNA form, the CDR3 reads TGTGCCAGCAGCTTAGAACAGGGACCCATCTACGAGCAGTACTTC.

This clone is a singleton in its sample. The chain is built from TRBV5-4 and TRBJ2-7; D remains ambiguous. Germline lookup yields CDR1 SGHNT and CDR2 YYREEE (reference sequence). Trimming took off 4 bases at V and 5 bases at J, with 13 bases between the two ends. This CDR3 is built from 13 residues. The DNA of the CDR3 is TGTGCCAGCAGCCCCCCGGGTGCCAACGAGCAGTACTTC. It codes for CASSPPGANEQYF.

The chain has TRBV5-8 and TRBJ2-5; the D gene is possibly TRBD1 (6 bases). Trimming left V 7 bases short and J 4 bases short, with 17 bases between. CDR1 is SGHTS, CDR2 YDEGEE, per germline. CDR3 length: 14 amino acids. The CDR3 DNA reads TGTGCCAGCGGCCAAAGGGGGATAAGAGAGACCCAGTACTTC. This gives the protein CASGQRGIRETQYF.

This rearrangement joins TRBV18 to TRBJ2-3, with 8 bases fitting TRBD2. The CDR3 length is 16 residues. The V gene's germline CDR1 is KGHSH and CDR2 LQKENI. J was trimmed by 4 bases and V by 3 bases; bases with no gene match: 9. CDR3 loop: CASSPLRGGKADTQYF. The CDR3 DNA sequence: TGTGCCAGCTCACCCCTACGGGGGGGGAAAGCAGATACGCAGTATTTT.

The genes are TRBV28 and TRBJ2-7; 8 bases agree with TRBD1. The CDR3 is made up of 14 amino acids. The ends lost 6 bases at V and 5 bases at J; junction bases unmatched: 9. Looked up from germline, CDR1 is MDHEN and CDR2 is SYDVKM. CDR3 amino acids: CASRGQVPLHEQYF. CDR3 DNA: TGTGCCAGCAGGGGACAGGTACCCCTCCACGAGCAGTACTTC. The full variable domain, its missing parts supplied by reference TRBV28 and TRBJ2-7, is DVKVTQSSRYLVKRTGEKVFLECVQDMDHENMFWYRQDPGLGLRLIYFSYDVKMKEKGDIPEGYSVSREKKERFSLILESASTNQTSMYLCASRGQVPLHEQYFGPGTRLTVT.

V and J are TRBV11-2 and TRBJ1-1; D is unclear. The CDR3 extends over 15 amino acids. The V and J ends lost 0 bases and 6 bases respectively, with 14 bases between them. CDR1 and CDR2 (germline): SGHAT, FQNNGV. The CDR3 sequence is CASSLDLSGSAEAFF. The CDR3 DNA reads TGTGCCAGCAGCTTAGATTTGTCGGGTTCCGCTGAAGCTTTCTTT.

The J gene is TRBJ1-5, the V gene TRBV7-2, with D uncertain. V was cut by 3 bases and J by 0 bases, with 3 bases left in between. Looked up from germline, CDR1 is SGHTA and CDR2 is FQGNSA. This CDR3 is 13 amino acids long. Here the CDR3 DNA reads TGTGCCAGCAGCTTTCATAGCAATCAGCCCCAGCATTTT. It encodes CASSFHSNQPQHF.

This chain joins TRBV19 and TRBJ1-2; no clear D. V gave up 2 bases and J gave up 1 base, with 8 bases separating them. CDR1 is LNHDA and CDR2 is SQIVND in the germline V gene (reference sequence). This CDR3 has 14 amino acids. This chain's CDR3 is CASSITVLNYGYTF. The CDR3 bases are TGTGCCAGTAGTATAACAGTGCTTAACTATGGCTACACCTTC. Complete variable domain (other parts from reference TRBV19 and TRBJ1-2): DGGITQSPKYLFRKEGQNVTLSCEQNLNHDAMYWYRQDPGQGLRLIYYSQIVNDFQKGDIAEGYSVSREKKESFPLTVTSAQKNPTAFYLCASSITVLNYGYTFGSGTRLTVV.

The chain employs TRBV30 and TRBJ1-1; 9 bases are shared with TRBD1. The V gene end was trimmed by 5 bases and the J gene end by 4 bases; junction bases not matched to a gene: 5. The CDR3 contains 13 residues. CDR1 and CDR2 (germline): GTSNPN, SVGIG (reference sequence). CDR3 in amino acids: CAWVPGQGTEAFF. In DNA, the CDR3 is TGTGCCTGGGTCCCGGGACAGGGCACTGAAGCTTTCTTT.

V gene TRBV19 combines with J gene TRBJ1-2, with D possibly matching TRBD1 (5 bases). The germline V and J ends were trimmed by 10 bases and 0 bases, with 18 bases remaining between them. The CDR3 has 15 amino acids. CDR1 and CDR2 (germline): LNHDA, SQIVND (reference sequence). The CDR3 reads CATTGGGRTNYGYTF. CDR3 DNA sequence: TGTGCCACAACCGGGGGAGGGCGGACTAACTATGGCTACACCTTC.